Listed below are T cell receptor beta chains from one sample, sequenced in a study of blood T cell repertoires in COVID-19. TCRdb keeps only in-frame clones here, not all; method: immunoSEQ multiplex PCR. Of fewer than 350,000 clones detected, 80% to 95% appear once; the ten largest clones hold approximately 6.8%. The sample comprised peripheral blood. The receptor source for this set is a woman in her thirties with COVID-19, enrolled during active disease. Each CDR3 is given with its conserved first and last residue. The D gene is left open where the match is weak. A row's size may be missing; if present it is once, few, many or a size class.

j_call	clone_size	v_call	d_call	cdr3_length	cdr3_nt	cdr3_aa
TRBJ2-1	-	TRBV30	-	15	TGTGCCTGGAGTGTACAGTTAGGAGGATCCAATGAGCAGTTCTTC	CAWSVQLGGSNEQFF
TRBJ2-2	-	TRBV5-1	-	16	TGCGCCAGCAGCTTGGTAGGCTGGGGCGGCACCGGGGAGCTGTTTTTT	CASSLVGWGGTGELFF
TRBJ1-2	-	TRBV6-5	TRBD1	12	TGTGCCAGCAGTATGAGGGGGCATGGCTACACCTTC	CASSMRGHGYTF
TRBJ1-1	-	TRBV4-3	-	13	TGCGCCAGCAGCCAAGTACGGGGTACTGAAGCTTTCTTT	CASSQVRGTEAFF
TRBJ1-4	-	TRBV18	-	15	TGTGCCAGCTCACCCATCGGGATGGGGGCCGAAAAACTGTTTTTT	CASSPIGMGAEKLFF
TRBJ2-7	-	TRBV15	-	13	TGTGCCACCAGCAGAGATCGGGGTCGCGAGCAGTACTTC	CATSRDRGREQYF
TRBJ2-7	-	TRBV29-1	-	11	TGCAGCGTTTACGACAGCTACGAGCAGTACTTC	CSVYDSYEQYF
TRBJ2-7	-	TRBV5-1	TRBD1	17	TGCGCCAGCAGCGGATCGGACCGGACAGGGGGCTTCCACGAGCAGTACTTC	CASSGSDRTGGFHEQYF
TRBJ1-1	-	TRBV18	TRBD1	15	TGTGCCAGCTCACCAAGACAGGGGGCTGTCACTGAAGCTTTCTTT	CASSPRQGAVTEAFF
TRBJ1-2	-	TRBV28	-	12	TGTGCCATATTGGACACAAAAGGGGGCTACACCTTC	CAILDTKGGYTF
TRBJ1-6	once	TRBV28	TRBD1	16	TGTGCCAGCAGTGCCGGGACAGGTCAGGGGAATTCACCCCTCCACTTT	CASSAGTGQGNSPLHF
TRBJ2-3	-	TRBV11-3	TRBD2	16	TGTGCCAGCAGCTCCTTGGCGGGAGGCTCAGGGGATACGCAGTATTTT	CASSSLAGGSGDTQYF
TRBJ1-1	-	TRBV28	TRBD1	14	TGTGCCAGCAGTCCGGGACAGTTGAACACTGAAGCTTTCTTT	CASSPGQLNTEAFF
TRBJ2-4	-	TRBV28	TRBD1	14	TGTGCCAGCAGCCCTGGGACAGGGCCAAACATTCAGTACTTC	CASSPGTGPNIQYF
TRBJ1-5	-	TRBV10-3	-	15	TGTGCCATCAGTGAGGGGGGACATCGCAATCAGCCCCAGCATTTT	CAISEGGHRNQPQHF
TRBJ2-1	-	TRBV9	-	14	TGTGCCAGCAGCGACCCCCGACAGGTTAATGAGCAGTTCTTC	CASSDPRQVNEQFF
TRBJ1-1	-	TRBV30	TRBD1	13	TGTGCCTGGGGTACAGGGGCCTACACTGAAGCTTTCTTT	CAWGTGAYTEAFF
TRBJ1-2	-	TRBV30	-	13	TGTGCCTGGGCCCGCCGAGCTAACTATGGCTACACCTTC	CAWARRANYGYTF
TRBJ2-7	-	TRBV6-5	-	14	TGTGCCAGCAGTTACTCGGAGGCGGTCTACGAGCAGTACTTC	CASSYSEAVYEQYF
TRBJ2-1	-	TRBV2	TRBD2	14	TGTGCCAGCAGTGACGGCGGGAGGGCCGATGAGCAGTTCTTC	CASSDGGRADEQFF
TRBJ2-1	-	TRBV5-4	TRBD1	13	TGTGCCAGCAGCCCGACAGGGGGCCTTGAGCAGTTCTTC	CASSPTGGLEQFF
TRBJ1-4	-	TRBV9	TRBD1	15	TGTGCCAGCAGCCCAGGAGGGGGCAGGAGTGAAAAACTGTTTTTT	CASSPGGGRSEKLFF
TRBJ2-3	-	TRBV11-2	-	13	TGTGCCAGCAGCTTAAAGGAGCGAGGGTTCGTGTATTTT	CASSLKERGFVYF
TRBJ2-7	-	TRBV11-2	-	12	TGTGCCAGCAGCGCACAGGGTTACGAGCAGTACTTC	CASSAQGYEQYF
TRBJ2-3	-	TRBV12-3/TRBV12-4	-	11	TGTGCCAGCAGCGGAGGGGATACGCAGTATTTT	CASSGGDTQYF
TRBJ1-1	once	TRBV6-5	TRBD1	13	TGTGCCAGCAGTTACCCCCGGACAGGGGAAGCTTTCTTT	CASSYPRTGEAFF
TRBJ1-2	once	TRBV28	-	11	TGTGCCAGCGCCACAGACTATGGCTACACCTTC	CASATDYGYTF
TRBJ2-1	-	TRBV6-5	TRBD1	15	TGTGCCAGCAGTTACTCGGGACAGGGGTCGGATGAGCAGTTCTTC	CASSYSGQGSDEQFF
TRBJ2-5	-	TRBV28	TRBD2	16	TGTGCCAGCAGTCCAACCGGGGCGGGAGGGGAGGAGACCCAGTACTTC	CASSPTGAGGEETQYF
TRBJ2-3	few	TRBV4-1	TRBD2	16	TGCGCCAGCAGCCAAGACGGGGGACTAGCTCCAGATACGCAGTATTTT	CASSQDGGLAPDTQYF
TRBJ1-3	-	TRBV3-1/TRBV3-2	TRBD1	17	TGTGCCAGCAGCCTACTCCCGGGACAGCTATCTCTCAACACCATATATTTT	CASSLLPGQLSLNTIYF
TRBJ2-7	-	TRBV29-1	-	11	TGCAGCGTTGTCCAGGGGATCACGCAGTACTTC	CSVVQGITQYF
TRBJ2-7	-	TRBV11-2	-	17	TGTGCCAGCAGCGGGTATGGGCGGCAGGGGAGCCCCTACGAGCAGTACTTC	CASSGYGRQGSPYEQYF
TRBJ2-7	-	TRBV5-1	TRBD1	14	TGCGCCAGCAGCTTGGGACAGGGAGTACGCGAGCAGTACTTC	CASSLGQGVREQYF
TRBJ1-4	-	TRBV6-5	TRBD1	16	TGTGCCAGCAGTTACGGGAAGACAGGGATTAATGAAAAACTGTTTTTT	CASSYGKTGINEKLFF
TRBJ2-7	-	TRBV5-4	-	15	TGTGCCAGCAGCTTATATGGCTCTGTCTCCTACGAGCAGTACTTC	CASSLYGSVSYEQYF
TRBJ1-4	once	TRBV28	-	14	TGTGCCAGCAAAGACAGCACAACTAATGAAAAACTGTTTTTT	CASKDSTTNEKLFF
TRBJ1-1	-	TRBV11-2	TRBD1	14	TGTGCCAGCAGCGTCGACAGGGGGCACGCTGAAGCTTTCTTT	CASSVDRGHAEAFF
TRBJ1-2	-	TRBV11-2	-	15	TGTGCCAGCAGCTCACTACAGGGTTTCCCAGCGGGCTACACCTTC	CASSSLQGFPAGYTF
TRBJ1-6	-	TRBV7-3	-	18	TGTGCCAGCAGCTTAACGCCCCCTCAGCGCTCCTATAATTCACCCCTCCACTTT	CASSLTPPQRSYNSPLHF
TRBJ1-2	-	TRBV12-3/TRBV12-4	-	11	TGTGCCAGCGGGGCCGTGGATGGCTACACCTTC	CASGAVDGYTF
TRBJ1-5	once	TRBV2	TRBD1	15	TGTGCCAGCAGCGTCGACAGGGTTAGCAATCAGCCCCAGCATTTT	CASSVDRVSNQPQHF
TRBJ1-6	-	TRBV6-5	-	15	TGTGCCAGCACCCTCAGACAAACCTATAATTCACCCCTCCACTTT	CASTLRQTYNSPLHF
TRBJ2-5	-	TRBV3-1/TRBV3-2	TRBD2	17	TGTGCCAGCAGCCAAGTGTTGGGACTAGCGGGAGCGGAGACCCAGTACTTC	CASSQVLGLAGAETQYF
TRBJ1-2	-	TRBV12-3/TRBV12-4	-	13	TGTGCCAGCAGTCAGGGACTCGGCTATGGCTACACCTTC	CASSQGLGYGYTF
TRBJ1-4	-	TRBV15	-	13	TGTGCCACCAGGAAGGGGGCTAATGAAAAACTGTTTTTT	CATRKGANEKLFF
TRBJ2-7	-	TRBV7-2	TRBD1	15	TGTGCCAGCAGCCTAGTGACAGGGATCTCCTACGAGCAGTACTTC	CASSLVTGISYEQYF
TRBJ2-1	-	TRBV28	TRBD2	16	TGTGCCAGCAGTTCCCAGGGGACTAGCGGCTACAATGAGCAGTTCTTC	CASSSQGTSGYNEQFF
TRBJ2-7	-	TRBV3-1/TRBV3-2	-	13	TGTGCCAGCAGCCAAAGCGTCCCCTACGAGCAGTACTTC	CASSQSVPYEQYF